This entry lists 10 T cell receptor beta chains sequenced from one sample in a study of blood T cell repertoires in COVID-19. The data were produced by immunoSEQ multiplex PCR, yet TCRdb's version contains in-frame clones alone and is incomplete. Among under 250,000 clones listed, more than 80% were seen once. Material for sequencing was PBMCs or T cells enriched from blood (not recorded which). These receptors came from a woman aged 18-29 years in a cohort exposed to, infected with or recovered from COVID-19 (not recorded which).

V and J are TRBV5-1 and TRBJ1-3; D gene ambiguous. Germline CDR1 and CDR2: SGHRS and YFSETQ. CDR3 length: 14 residues. V lost 0 bases to trimming and J lost 0 bases, with 4 bases between them. CDR3 loop: CASSLAGSGNTIYF. CDR3 sequence (DNA): TGCGCCAGCAGCTTGGCAGGCTCTGGAAACACCATATATTTT.

The CDR3 DNA reads as TGTGCCAGCTCCCGACAGGTTAATGAAAAACTGTTTTTT. Translating gives CASSRQVNEKLFF. This chain connects TRBV27 to TRBJ1-4; the D gene is possibly TRBD1 (6 bases). The germline gives CDR1 MNHEY, CDR2 SMNVEV (reference sequence). CDR3 length: 13 residues. Trimming took 8 bases from V and 4 from J, leaving 11 bases between them.

The gene calls are TRBV5-8 and TRBJ2-1, with TRBD1 matching 9 bases. The CDR3 totals 15 residues. V lost 1 base to trimming and J lost 4 bases; unmatched junction nucleotides: 3. CDR1 is SGHTS and CDR2 is YDEGEE in the germline V gene. The chain's CDR3 is CASSLFGQGYNEQFF. In nucleotides, the CDR3 is TGTGCCAGCAGCTTGTTCGGACAGGGGTACAATGAGCAGTTCTTC. Complete variable domain (other parts from reference TRBV5-8 and TRBJ2-1): EAGVTQSPTHLIKTRGQQATLRCSPISGHTSVYWYQQALGLGLQFLLWYDEGEERNRGNFPPRFSGRQFPNYSSELNVNALELEDSALYLCASSLFGQGYNEQFFGPGTRLTVL.

Regarding this clone: This CDR3 is also generated by other DNA sequences in the sample. The chain uses TRBV27 and TRBJ1-1; no definite D call. Germline values: CDR1 MNHEY, CDR2 SMNVEV (reference sequence). V dropped 5 bases and J dropped 1 base, with 11 bases sitting between them. The CDR3 runs 14 residues. The DNA of the CDR3 is TGTGCCAGCAGTCTTTCGGGAGCGAACACTGAAGCTTTCTTT. Translating it yields CASSLSGANTEAFF.

Concerning this clone itself: The junction does not match germline at one end; this may be a read error. The chain links TRBV30 to TRBJ1-2, with D possibly TRBD1 on 6 matching bases. The germline V gene encodes CDR1 GTSNPN and CDR2 SVGIG (reference sequence). CDR3 size: 14 residues. The CDR3 here is CAWGVGGGSVGYTF. The CDR3 DNA reads as TGTGCCTGGGGTGTGGGGGGGGGCTCGGTAGGCTACACCTTC.

The gene calls are TRBV25-1 and TRBJ1-4, with TRBD1 matching over 8 bases. The germline V gene has CDR1 MGHDK and CDR2 SYGVNS. The CDR3 length is 15 residues. V trimming: 8 bases; J trimming: 8 bases; junction bases outside the gene matches: 13. The CDR3 loop reads CASAGWDRRYEKLFF. Written as DNA, the CDR3 is TGTGCCAGCGCGGGCTGGGACAGGCGCTACGAAAAACTGTTTTTT.

The DNA for the CDR3 is TGTGCCAGCTTCGGTCCGGGGGAGCTGTTTTTT. Amino acid sequence: CASFGPGELFF. The chain uses TRBV6-5 and TRBJ2-2; D gene unclear. The germline CDR1 and CDR2 sequences are MNHEY and SVGAGI. This CDR3 comprises 11 residues. The V gene lost 8 bases and the J gene lost 8 bases, with 9 bases spanning the gap.

This chain connects TRBV28 to TRBJ2-1; TRBD1 matches 8 bases. Trimming cost V 2 bases and J 0 bases; bases outside gene matches: 3. This CDR3 has 16 amino acids. Germline CDR1 and CDR2: MDHEN and SYDVKM. The CDR3 DNA is TGTGCCAGCAGTTTAACAGGGGGAAGCTCCTACAATGAGCAGTTCTTC. Its protein product is CASSLTGGSSYNEQFF.

The rearrangement links TRBV28 to TRBJ1-2; TRBD1 matches at 9 bases. J lost 4 bases, V lost 4 bases, and 1 base had no gene match. The CDR3 totals 13 residues. Germline V gives CDR1 MDHEN, CDR2 SYDVKM. CDR3 amino acids: CASSWDRAYGYTF. In nucleotides, the CDR3 is TGTGCCAGCAGTTGGGACAGGGCCTATGGCTACACCTTC.

The chain employs TRBV4-1 and TRBJ1-1, with D unresolved. The CDR3 consists of 14 residues. The germline V gene encodes CDR1 MGHRA and CDR2 YSYEKL. The germline V and J ends were trimmed by 0 bases and 0 bases, with 5 bases remaining between them. The CDR3 nucleotides are TGCGCCAGCAGCCAAGAGTCGGTGAACACTGAAGCTTTCTTT. This gives the protein CASSQESVNTEAFF.